This T cell receptor beta chain was identified during a study of T-cell reconstitution after alpha-beta-depleted transplantation in children. In its sample, this clonotype was seen a few times. Unique molecular identifiers were incorporated when the TCRbeta library was constructed. TCRdb itself ran the PCR reads through MiXCR, one entry per CDR3 protein. The table records 400,000 to 500,000 distinct CDR3 sequences, 11% of them present only once. V trimming: 6 bases; J trimming: 3 bases; junction bases outside the gene matches: 11. The CDR3 has 17 amino acids. The germline V gene encodes CDR1 WSHSY and CDR2 SAAADI.

The receptor was derived from a human donor who donated a stem cell graft to a child with acute myeloid leukemia. This chain uses TRBV10-2 with TRBJ2-2; the match to TRBD1 covers 9 bases. Here the sequenced sample was PBMCs from the stem cell graft donor, taken from the stem cell graft. The CDR3 spells CASREPGQGSDTGELFF. Written as DNA, the CDR3 is TGCGCCAGCAGAGAACCGGGACAGGGATCGGACACCGGGGAGCTGTTTTTT.